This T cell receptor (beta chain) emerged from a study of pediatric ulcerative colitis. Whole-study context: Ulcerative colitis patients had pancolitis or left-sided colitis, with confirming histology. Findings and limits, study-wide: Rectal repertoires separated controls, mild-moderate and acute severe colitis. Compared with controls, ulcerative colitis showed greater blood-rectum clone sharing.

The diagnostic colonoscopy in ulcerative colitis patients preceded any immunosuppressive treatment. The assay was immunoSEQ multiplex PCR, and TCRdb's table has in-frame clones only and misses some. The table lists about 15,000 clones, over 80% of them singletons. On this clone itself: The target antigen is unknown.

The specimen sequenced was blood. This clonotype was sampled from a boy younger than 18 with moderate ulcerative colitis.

The CDR3 nucleotides read TGTGCCAGCAGCTTGCCCGGACAGGGGGGTGACTACAATGAGCAGTTCTTC. Translation: CASSLPGQGGDYNEQFF. The J gene is TRBJ2-1, the V gene TRBV5-6; TRBD1 matches 10 bases. J gave up 3 bases and V 1 base, and 7 bases lay outside the gene matches. The CDR3 covers 17 residues. Per germline, CDR1 SGHDT and CDR2 YYEEEE.